This T cell receptor beta chain was recorded in a study of T-cell memory formation after mild COVID-19 (dated by TCRdb to the early 2020s). Background for the entire study: TCR sequence clusters from the two donors were largely donor specific. In a couple of donors, T-cell clones that expanded and contracted after mild COVID-19 were tracked by sequencing TCRalpha and TCRbeta repertoires over time. The cohort was made up of two young adult volunteers, one female and one male, who were previously healthy. Here is what the overall study found, with its caveats: Contracting CD4+ clones were found mainly in CM and EM memory subsets, while CD8+ clones were enriched in EMRA. The study included only a couple of mild cases, and larger cohorts that include severe cases with pre-infection samples were judged to be necessary. From day 15 to 85, contracting clones showed balanced CD4/CD8 phenotypes, whereas a second wave of clones that expanded from day 15 to 37 leaned towards CD4+. Some responding clones were found in pre-infection memory, which suggests that pre-existing cross-reactive memory T cells took part in the SARS-CoV-2 response. The second-wave clones that peaked on day 37 were not confirmed to be SARS-CoV-2 specific.

CDR1 and CDR2 are read off the germline V gene as SGHRS and YFSETQ. The cysteine opens and the phenylalanine closes a CDR3 of 18 amino acids. Of all the DNA, just the CDR3 is kept, 54 bases in frame from base 1. Relative to germline, V is missing 3 bases and J is missing 3 bases, with 15 bases of the junction outside any gene match. Ficoll-Paque density gradient centrifugation was the method used to isolate PBMCs. This clonotype was counted between two and nine times. Its specific antigen is unknown. The sample holds no much larger clone one base away, and base qualities are not on file. TCRdb shows the sequencer as Illumina NovaSeq 6000. TCRalpha and TCRbeta cDNA libraries were constructed by 5'RACE with constant-segment primers, with sample barcodes and unique molecular identifiers being introduced. Trizol reagent was used to extract RNA from every sample. Amplification of the libraries took two PCR steps, and the second step added a second sample barcode plus Illumina TruSeq adapters. Sequencing of the libraries was done on an Illumina NovaSeq, producing 2 x 150 bp paired-end reads. As for the original processing: The reads were demultiplexed and collapsed into UMI-guided consensus sequences using migec v1.2.7. Using mixcr v2.1.11, UMI consensuses were aligned to TRA and TRB V and J templates and then assembled into clonotypes. A clonotype was counted as expanded or contracted only when both edgeR and NoisET called the clonotype significant, with the noise models trained on biological replicates. For edgeR calls, a false discovery rate-adjusted p below 0.01 and a log2 fold-change threshold of 1 were applied. As an exploratory analysis of dynamics, max-normalized trajectories of the 1000 most abundant clonotypes were examined with PCA combined with hierarchical clustering. Separately sequenced CD4+ and CD8+ repertoires were used to assign the CD4 or CD8 phenotype of responding clones. TCRdb redid the processing of the public reads, applying fastp at Q25 and MiXCR, and retained in-frame beta chains. Rows with a matching CDR3 protein are joined into one entry that keeps the most common DNA and genes. The V and J calls shown here were made by TCRdb, not taken from the authors' results. The sample yields some 600,000 distinct CDR3 sequences; approximately 15% were counted once. The top ten clones comprise roughly 8.2% of the sample.

The sequenced sample consisted of PBMCs or a T cell subset sorted from them (not recorded which). The V gene is TRBV5-1 and the J gene is TRBJ2-3; TRBD1 aligns with 8 central bases. This TCR derives from an adult woman who had mild COVID-19 (a few samples of this study predate the infection). The sample titles of this study are shuffled in the database, so cell type and time point are left out; the donor was told from shared clones. In nucleotides, the sequence is TGCGCCAGCAGCTATCGGGACAGGTCCCCTTCCCCGACAGATACGCAGTATTTT. The resulting protein is CASSYRDRSPSPTDTQYF.